The 3 T cell receptor beta chains listed next were all sequenced from one sample in a study of PD-L1 blockade in urothelial cancer. Time point defined: pretreatment peripheral blood. Sequencing was performed with immunoSEQ multiplex PCR; in TCRdb, only in-frame clones are kept and a portion is missing. The repertoire includes about 87,000 clones, 80% to 85% of them detected once, and approximately 2% sits in the top ten. Sample: PBMCs, taken around atezolizumab (anti-PD-L1) treatment. These TCRs come from a man aged 60 to 69 with urothelial cancer.

The rearrangement links TRBV7-2 to TRBJ2-1, with 10 positions matching TRBD2. The J segment lost 4 bases and the V segment lost 2 bases, leaving 2 bases of the junction unmatched. This CDR3 comprises 15 residues. Germline V gene lookup returns CDR1 SGHTA and CDR2 FQGNSA. CDR3 amino acids: CASSLSTSGYNEQFF. Written as DNA, the CDR3 is TGTGCCAGCAGCTTATCGACTAGCGGGTACAATGAGCAGTTCTTC.

This clone was seen more than once but under ten times. The chain is built from TRBV4-3 and TRBJ2-1, with D possibly being TRBD2 (5 bases). Germline loops: CDR1 LGHNA, CDR2 YSLEER. The length of the CDR3 is 16 residues. Trimming removed 1 base at V and 0 bases at J, with 10 bases between. The CDR3 bases are TGCGCCAGCAGCCAAGGGAGGCACAGCTCCTACAATGAGCAGTTCTTC. Its protein product is CASSQGRHSSYNEQFF.

V gene TRBV18 combines with J gene TRBJ2-7, with a possible D match to TRBD2 (6 bases). The V end was cut by 4 bases, the J end by 0 bases, with 13 bases between. The CDR3 length is 15 residues. The germline V gene encodes CDR1 KGHSH and CDR2 LQKENI. CDR3 in amino acids: CASSRDSGASYEQYF. The CDR3 DNA reads as TGTGCCAGCTCACGTGATAGCGGCGCCTCCTACGAGCAGTACTTC.